The 30 T cell receptor beta chains given below trace back to one sample, sequenced in a study of read filtering for tumor transcriptome and immune sequencing. From 300 to 400 ng of RNA, a library with molecular barcoded alpha/delta and beta/gamma adaptors was made. TCRdb recomputed calls from the reads with MiXCR, one row per CDR3 protein. The data hold almost 40,000 distinct CDR3 sequences, with approximately 14% observed a single time. The sequenced sample consisted of a population of CD138-negative cells sorted from bone marrow. These receptors all come from a donor at least 40 years old with multiple myeloma.

Worth noting for this clonotype: A much more abundant neighbour one base away suggests this may be a read error. The limits of the CDR3 on the DNA are not certain, so only TCRdb's listed CDR3 is given. This chain joins TRBV30 and TRBJ1-2; no check of the table's D call, TRBD1, against the DNA was made. Termini included, the CDR3 measures 13 amino acids. Germline V gene sequence: CDR1 GTSNPN, CDR2 SVGIG (reference sequence). The CDR3 here is CASAQTGPYGCTF.

At least ten counts were recorded for this clonotype. The chain is built from TRBV5-1 and TRBJ1-2; a weak D match, TRBD1 (6 bases). CDR3 size: 13 residues. Germline V lookup: CDR1 SGHRS, CDR2 YFSETQ. Deletions cut 4 bases from V and 3 bases from J, with 10 bases between. CDR3 coding DNA: TGCGCCAGCAGCCTGGACAGAGACTATGGCTACACCTTC. Translation gives CASSLDRDYGYTF.

This clonotype was found many times. The chain has TRBV20-1 and TRBJ1-4; no reliable D call. This CDR3 has 13 residues. Trimming took off 3 bases at V and 0 bases at J, with 5 bases between the two ends. CDR1 is DFQATT, CDR2 SNEGSKA, per germline (reference sequence). The chain's CDR3 is CSARTTTNEKLFF. DNA for the CDR3: TGCAGTGCTAGGACAACAACTAATGAAAAACTGTTTTTT.

As to this clonotype: This may arise from a read error, as a much more abundant clone is one base away. The V and J genes are TRBV19 and TRBJ1-1, with no clear D. CDR1 and CDR2 (germline): LNHDA, SQIVND (reference sequence). This CDR3 has 15 amino acids. Trimming cost V 4 bases and J 8 bases, with 20 bases left between them. In nucleotides, the CDR3 is TGTGCCAGTAGTACGTCAATGAGGTCCAGCCAAGAAGCTTTCTTT. Translating gives CASSTSMRSSQEAFF.

The chain carries TRBV7-2 and TRBJ2-7; D ambiguous. Trimming pared 0 bases from V and 6 bases from J, leaving 9 bases between. Per the germline V gene, CDR1 is SGHTA and CDR2 is FQGNSA. The CDR3 extends over 13 amino acids. Here the CDR3 reads CASSLALGSEQYF. CDR3 in DNA: TGTGCCAGCAGCTTAGCGCTGGGGTCCGAGCAGTACTTC.

This clonotype has ten or more counts. The gene calls are TRBV15 and TRBJ1-5; 7 bases line up with TRBD1. The CDR3 extends over 19 amino acids. The J segment lost 0 bases and the V segment lost 1 base, leaving 12 bases of the junction unmatched. The germline gives CDR1 LNHNV, CDR2 YYDKDF (reference sequence). CDR3 protein: CATSRGEEGADYSNQPQHF. As DNA, the CDR3 is TGTGCCACCAGCAGAGGGGAGGAGGGGGCTGACTATAGCAATCAGCCCCAGCATTTT.

This clonotype was seen ten or more times. CDR3 coding DNA: TGTGCCAGCAGTCCGGCCCCGGGACTAGCGGGGGGGGGGCCGAACAATGAGCAGTTCTTC. Translated, it gives CASSPAPGLAGGGPNNEQFF. V is TRBV6-2 or TRBV6-3 and J is TRBJ2-1; 16 bases match TRBD2. V gave up 5 bases and J gave up 5 bases; unmatched junction bases: 15. CDR3 length: 20 residues. The germline V gene has CDR1 MNHEY and CDR2 SVGEGT.

This clonotype has at least ten counts. The J gene is TRBJ2-1, the V gene TRBV5-4, with D maybe TRBD1 (6 bases). Germline lookup yields CDR1 SGHNT and CDR2 YYREEE (reference sequence). V lost 4 bases and J 7 bases, leaving 9 bases between the germline ends. The CDR3 spans 12 residues. The CDR3 protein is CASSHQGNEQFF. DNA of the CDR3: TGTGCCAGCAGCCACCAGGGGAATGAGCAGTTCTTC.

This clonotype has a handful of counts. The chain is built from TRBV9 and TRBJ1-1; no firm D call. Trimming stripped 4 bases from V and 0 bases from J, with 16 bases between. Looked up from germline, CDR1 is SGDLS and CDR2 is YYNGEE. This CDR3 spans 16 amino acids. CDR3 amino acids: CASSPFGSLMNTEAFF. The CDR3 coding sequence is TGTGCCAGCAGCCCCTTCGGCAGCCTTATGAACACTGAAGCTTTCTTT.

This clonotype showed up just a few times. The rearrangement uses TRBV12-3 or TRBV12-4 and TRBJ2-2; D not certain. The V end was cut by 6 bases, the J end by 0 bases, with 11 bases between. CDR3 length: 15 amino acids. Here the CDR3 DNA reads TGTGCCAGCAGCAAGCGATGGGCGAACACCGGGGAGCTGTTTTTT. Protein: CASSKRWANTGELFF.

With respect to this clonotype: A much more abundant neighbour one base away suggests this may be a read error. The CDR3 end shows no conserved phenylalanine or tryptophan, and so a read error is likely. The J gene is TRBJ2-1, the V gene TRBV12-3 or TRBV12-4; unclear D gene. V was cut by 3 bases and J by 9 bases, with 6 bases left in between. This CDR3 has 11 residues. The CDR3 DNA is TGTGCCAGCAGTTTGCTGAGTGAGCAGTTCTCC. Its protein is CASSLLSEQFS.

This clonotype was counted many times. V usage is TRBV29-1 and J usage is TRBJ1-1; 9 nucleotides agree with TRBD1. V lost 6 bases and J lost 8; bases outside the gene matches: 4. Germline V CDR1 and CDR2: SQVTM, ANQGSEA. The CDR3 has 11 residues. CDR3 residues: CSVVQGAEAFF. The CDR3 nucleotides read TGCAGCGTCGTACAGGGGGCGGAAGCTTTCTTT. Combining the CDR3 with reference TRBV29-1 and TRBJ1-1 gives the whole variable domain SAVISQKPSRDICQRGTSLTIQCQVDSQVTMMFWYRQQPGQSLTLIATANQGSEATYESGFVIDKFPISRPNLTFSTLTVSNMSPEDSSIYLCSVVQGAEAFFGQGTRLTVV.

This clonotype has ten or more counts. The V gene is TRBV6-2 or TRBV6-3, the J gene TRBJ1-5, with D tentatively TRBD1 (6 bases). CDR1 and CDR2 (germline): MNHEY, SVGEGT. V was cut by 6 bases and J by 0 bases, with 9 bases left in between. The CDR3 length is 14 residues. In DNA form, the CDR3 reads TGTGCCAGCAGGCGAGGGGGTAGCAATCAGCCCCAGCATTTT. Translation gives CASRRGGSNQPQHF.

This clonotype has at least ten counts. This chain links TRBV20-1 with TRBJ1-5; D is possibly TRBD1 (6 bases). The CDR3 is 13 residues long. Germline CDR1 DFQATT, CDR2 SNEGSKA (reference sequence). Trimming shortened V by 6 bases and J by 6 bases, and 15 bases separated the two germline ends. CDR3 DNA: TGCAGTGCCAAACAGGGAGTTAGTCAGCCCCAGCATTTT. This encodes CSAKQGVSQPQHF.

The table lists this clonotype with a few counts. The rearrangement joins TRBV5-1 to TRBJ2-1; TRBD2 matches 12 bases. With V trimmed by 8 bases and J by 5 bases, 11 bases remained unmatched. The germline CDR1 and CDR2 sequences are SGHRS and YFSETQ. This CDR3 is built from 16 residues. The CDR3 DNA reads as TGCGCCAGTGCCCCTCGAACTAGCGGGGGGAACAATGAGCAGTTCTTC. It yields the protein CASAPRTSGGNNEQFF. The full variable domain, its missing parts supplied by reference TRBV5-1 and TRBJ2-1, is KAGVTQTPRYLIKTRGQQVTLSCSPISGHRSVSWYQQTPGQGLQFLFEYFSETQRNKGNFPGRFSGRQFSNSRSEMNVSTLELGDSALYLCASAPRTSGGNNEQFFGPGTRLTVL.

This clonotype was seen at least ten times. This chain uses TRBV21-1 with TRBJ1-5; TRBD1, as called in the table, went unchecked against the DNA. TRBV21-1 counts as a pseudogene. The length of the CDR3 is 13 residues. CDR3: CARGTGGNQPQHF. CDR3 coding DNA: TGTGCCAGGGGGACAGGAGGCAATCAGCCCCAGCATTTT.

The rearrangement joins TRBV7-8 to TRBJ1-6, with D hard to call. Germline V gene data show CDR1 as SGHVS and CDR2 as FQNEAQ. The CDR3 length is 14 residues. Trimming stripped 2 bases from V and 8 bases from J, with 10 bases between. CDR3 amino acids: CASSLMQAYSPLHF. DNA for the CDR3: TGTGCCAGCAGCTTAATGCAGGCTTATTCACCCCTCCACTTT.

About this clonotype: It differs at one base from a far larger clone, so likely a read error. V gene TRBV7-2 combines with J gene TRBJ2-7, with 7 bases lining up with TRBD2. CDR3 length: 13 amino acids. The V segment lost 5 bases and the J segment 5 bases; nucleotides outside the gene matches: 6. Germline CDR1 reads SGHTA; CDR2 reads FQGNSA. The CDR3 region has the DNA TGTGCCAGCAGCATAGATCGGGGGGACGAGCAGTACTTC. This sequence encodes CASSIDRGDEQYF.

The sample holds many counts of this clonotype. The CDR3 spells CASSQTGTGELFF. CDR3 nucleotides: TGCGCCAGCAGCCAGACAGGGACCGGGGAGCTGTTTTTT. V is TRBV4-3 and J is TRBJ2-2; 7 bases are a match to TRBD1. Losses at the gene ends were 3 bases for V and 5 bases for J; bases not matched to a gene: 0. Germline assignment: CDR1 LGHNA and CDR2 YSLEER. The CDR3 sequence is 13 residues long.

This clonotype was seen repeatedly, ten times or more. The rearrangement joins TRBV19 to TRBJ2-7; 9 positions match TRBD1. Losses at the gene ends were 3 bases for V and 2 bases for J; bases not matched to a gene: 5. The CDR3 spans 15 residues. The germline V gene encodes CDR1 LNHDA and CDR2 SQIVND (reference sequence). CDR3 sequence: CASSIGTGLPYEQYF. The CDR3 DNA reads as TGTGCCAGTAGTATTGGGACAGGGCTTCCCTACGAGCAGTACTTC.

This clonotype was recorded at least ten times. The chain carries TRBV29-1 and TRBJ2-3, with D perhaps matching TRBD1 or TRBD2 (5 bases each). Germline V gives CDR1 SQVTM, CDR2 ANQGSEA. Trimming shortened V by 2 bases and J by 4 bases, and 10 bases separated the two germline ends. The CDR3 is 13 amino acids. This chain's CDR3 is CSVELGVADTQYF. In DNA form, the CDR3 reads TGCAGCGTTGAACTGGGGGTAGCAGATACGCAGTATTTT.

With respect to this clonotype: The junction shows a germline mismatch at one end, possibly a read error. The rearrangement joins TRBV6-5 to TRBJ1-1; the D is unclear. The length of the CDR3 is 13 residues. In germline, CDR1 is MNHEY, CDR2 SVGAGI. CDR3 DNA sequence: TGTGCCAGCAGTTACGGAGCAGACACTGAAGCTTCCTTT. Encoded protein: CASSYGADTEASF.

This clonotype was recorded many times. The V call is TRBV6-2 or TRBV6-3, the J call TRBJ1-5, with D unclear. CDR1 MNHEY and CDR2 SVGEGT come from the germline V gene. V gave up 7 bases and J gave up 2 bases, with 12 bases separating them. The CDR3 consists of 14 residues. CDR3 residues: CASTPTRGNQPQHF. DNA for the CDR3: TGTGCCAGCACCCCAACAAGGGGCAATCAGCCCCAGCATTTT.

This clonotype showed up many times. The chain carries TRBV20-1 and TRBJ2-7; the D gene is possibly TRBD2 (5 bases). V lost 0 bases, J lost 0 bases, and 12 bases lay in between. The CDR3 has 15 residues. Per germline, CDR1 DFQATT and CDR2 SNEGSKA (reference sequence). CDR3 sequence: CSARDNGLPSYEQYF. CDR3 sequence (DNA): TGCAGTGCTAGAGATAACGGACTCCCCTCCTACGAGCAGTACTTC.

Turning to this clonotype: Given the absence of the conserved phenylalanine or tryptophan at the CDR3 end, a read error is likely. V usage is TRBV18 and J usage is TRBJ2-3; D perhaps matches TRBD2 (7 bases). There are 15 residues in the CDR3. Trimming removed 5 bases from V and 5 bases from J, with 17 bases in between. The germline CDR1 and CDR2 sequences are KGHSH and LQKENI. The CDR3 DNA sequence: TGTGCCAGCTCATCAAACGGGGGGCGTGTAGATACGCAGTATTTA. This gives the protein CASSSNGGRVDTQYL.

The sample holds many counts of this clonotype. This rearrangement joins TRBV20-1 to TRBJ1-1; no clear D gene. Germline V gene lookup returns CDR1 DFQATT and CDR2 SNEGSKA (reference sequence). The CDR3 totals 12 residues. Trimming removed 0 bases at V and 10 bases at J, with 12 bases between. The CDR3 loop is CSAREPGLGAFF. The CDR3 nucleotides are TGCAGTGCTAGAGAACCCGGCCTGGGAGCTTTCTTT.

This clonotype appeared many times. The rearrangement uses TRBV12-3 or TRBV12-4 and TRBJ2-1; 8 positions match TRBD2. There are 15 residues in the CDR3. Trimming took 5 bases from V and 4 from J; bases not matched to a gene: 7. In DNA, the CDR3 is TGTGCCAGCAGTCCTCGGCTAGCGGGTTACAATGAGCAGTTCTTC. Its translation is CASSPRLAGYNEQFF.

This clonotype appeared many times. The genes are TRBV5-1 and TRBJ2-5; no definite D call. CDR3 length: 15 residues. V was shortened by 0 bases and J by 3 bases, with 12 bases between the two germline ends. Germline values: CDR1 SGHRS, CDR2 YFSETQ. The CDR3 bases are TGCGCCAGCAGCTTGGGGGCAGCAAGAGAAGAGACCCAGTACTTC. Translating gives CASSLGAAREETQYF.

This clonotype came up many times. V gene TRBV11-2 combines with J gene TRBJ2-1, with D perhaps TRBD1 (5 bases). The CDR3 has 13 residues. The ends were cut back, 3 bases at V and 8 bases at J, with 11 bases in the middle. Germline CDR1 reads SGHAT; CDR2 reads FQNNGV. In nucleotides, the CDR3 is TGTGCCAGCAGCTTTGCAGGGATCGATGAGCAGTTCTTC. Translating it yields CASSFAGIDEQFF.

This clonotype was seen at least ten times. This chain connects TRBV20-1 to TRBJ1-2; D might be TRBD1 (6 bases). The CDR3 is 12 amino acids. Germline CDR1 and CDR2: DFQATT and SNEGSKA (reference sequence). V was shortened by 6 bases and J by 7 bases, with 15 bases between the two germline ends. The CDR3 loop is CSAPTGFSGYTF. For the CDR3, the DNA is TGCAGTGCCCCCACAGGGTTTTCTGGCTACACCTTC.